This T cell receptor beta chain was sequenced for a study of blood T cells in healthy people across ages. Findings and limits, study-wide: PBMCs left unsorted prevented a conclusive naive versus antigen-experienced comparison. TCR beta diversity, measured per million T cells, fell in a roughly linear way with age. Naive CD4+ cell counts and diversity both ran higher in long-lived than in aged donors.

This clonotype was seen repeatedly, ten times or more. Its antigen is unknown. Then a second PCR, running about 6 to 11 cycles, was carried out with a sample-barcoded 5' primer and a J-beta primer mix. TCRdb independently ran MiXCR on the 5' RACE reads; one entry per CDR3 protein. The sample includes about 650,000 distinct CDR3 sequences, approximately 30% of them seen just once. V shed 3 bases and J shed 4 bases, with 16 bases lying between them. This CDR3 spans 16 amino acids. CDR1 and CDR2 from the germline V gene are GTSNPN and SVGIG (reference sequence). The rearrangement joins TRBV30 to TRBJ1-6; the D gene is possibly TRBD1 (6 bases). Sequenced material: blood. This TCR was recovered from a woman of 80 years or more in good health. This CDR3 reads CAWSRITGTYNSPLHF. The CDR3 nucleotides are TGTGCCTGGAGCCGGATAACAGGGACGTATAATTCACCCCTCCACTTT.